This T cell receptor (beta chain) was sequenced in a study of blood T cell repertoires in COVID-19 (dated by TCRdb to 2018 to 2020). As for the study more broadly: Samples covering the acute and convalescent phases of COVID-19 were provided by collaborators in the United States, Italy and Spain. The samples were drawn from the first 160 participants of the ongoing ImmuneRACE study and from 1,200 or so subjects provided by 6 global collaborators. The material from the prospective study consisted of cDNA or gDNA derived from T cells, B-cell-depleted T cells, or PBMCs. Where available, HLA class I and class II types were obtained from metadata supplied by the sample provider rather than from assay-based typing. The repertoires were made available in a free public database intended to serve as a resource for research on the immune response to SARS-CoV-2. The sample metadata nearly always contained a de-identified subject ID, COVID-19 status, age in years and sex. Deeply sampled blood TCRbeta repertoires from subjects exposed to, actively infected with, or recovered from COVID-19 were included in the dataset. The full study reports these points: Clinical and demographic metadata were provided uncurated, with the amount varying by source and participant.

Another Seattle source contributed samples from volunteer blood donors who had recovered from COVID-19. Each collaborating institution followed its own protocols to collect whole blood in K2EDTA tubes. Collaborator samples were shipped for TCRbeta analysis as frozen whole blood, isolated PBMCs, or DNA extracted from either sample type. In the germline V gene (reference sequence), CDR1 corresponds to LNHDA and CDR2 to SQIVND. The germline ends are 16 bases apart after V is trimmed by 3 bases and J by 5 bases. The CDR3, cysteine through phenylalanine, is 15 amino acids long. Just the 45-base CDR3 DNA is kept, in frame starting at base 1. TCRbeta CDR3 regions were amplified from genomic DNA by means of the immunoSEQ Assay, a bias-controlled multiplex PCR. In the original analysis: Within the assay, amplification of reference gene primers was used to estimate how many nucleated cells each sample contained. Sequence reads were collapsed and filtered to measure the absolute abundance of every unique TCRbeta CDR3 rearrangement. For each sample, productive Simpson clonality was calculated by taking the square root of Simpson's diversity index across productive rearrangements. Sourced from immuneACCESS, this table was stored by TCRdb with only in-frame sequences that have V and J called. A share of the clones is absent; for the studies checked, an unresolved V gene accounts for under half, and the remainder has no known explanation. V, J and clone size reflect that table, while D and trimming were determined from the DNA. The sample table lists roughly 240,000 clones, 84% of them with a count of one. The ten largest make up under 2.5% of the sample.

As a fraction of the sample, this clone is medium-sized (0.01 to 0.1%). Its binding antigen is unknown. Base qualities are not at hand, and no much larger clone is one base apart. The rearranged chain carries TRBV19 and TRBJ2-5; the best D guess is TRBD2, with 5 bases matching. Sample: peripheral blood. The clonotype comes from a man in his forties who had recovered from COVID-19. The bases read TGTGCCAGTAGTATGGAGGAGATTCCGGGGGAGACCCAGTACTTC. It specifies CASSMEEIPGETQYF.